These 14 T cell receptor beta chains were all obtained from the same sample, sequenced in a study of Ad26.COV2.S vaccination and SARS-CoV-2 variants. The sample's treatment: some 19 received Ad26.COV2.S at low or high dose, single or two shots; 5 received placebo; per-sample allocation not given. Collection of the samples took place on day 63 after the first injection of vaccine or placebo. This table comes from immunoSEQ multiplex PCR, and its TCRdb copy is limited to in-frame clones, with some not included. The top ten clones hold 5% of a sample with about 350,000 clones, approximately 90% of them seen once. The specimen was peripheral blood, collected in a trial of Ad26.COV2.S vaccine versus placebo. The receptors were gathered from a person aged 18 to 59 who received the Ad26.COV2.S COVID-19 vaccine or a placebo.

This sequence joins TRBV5-4 and TRBJ1-1; tentatively, D is TRBD1 (5 bases). Germline lookup yields CDR1 SGHNT and CDR2 YYREEE (reference sequence). Trimming removed 4 bases at V and 2 bases at J, with 9 bases between. The CDR3 sequence is 13 residues long. The CDR3 here is CASSPQGNTEAFF. As DNA, the CDR3 is TGTGCCAGCAGCCCCCAGGGAAACACTGAAGCTTTCTTT. The full variable domain, with the rest looked up from reference TRBV5-4 and TRBJ1-1, is ETGVTQSPTHLIKTRGQQVTLRCSSQSGHNTVSWYQQALGQGPQFIFQYYREEENGRGNFPPRFSGLQFPNYSSELNVNALELDDSALYLCASSPQGNTEAFFGQGTRLTVV.

The V call is TRBV19, the J call TRBJ1-5; TRBD1 matches at 7 bases. CDR1 is LNHDA and CDR2 is SQIVND in the germline V gene (reference sequence). Unmatched junction bases numbered 10, after V lost 4 bases and J lost 7 bases. The CDR3 has 15 amino acids. CDR3 protein: CASSTGLQGLQPQHF. CDR3 DNA sequence: TGTGCCAGTAGTACAGGATTACAGGGGCTCCAGCCCCAGCATTTT.

This clone has a handful of counts. The CDR3 is CASTRRDSLNTEAFF. CDR3 coding DNA: TGTGCCAGTACTAGACGGGACAGCTTGAACACTGAAGCTTTCTTT. The chain combines TRBV19 with TRBJ1-1; 7 nucleotides align to TRBD1. Germline V gene data show CDR1 as LNHDA and CDR2 as SQIVND (reference sequence). The CDR3 is 15 residues long. Unmatched junction bases numbered 8, after V lost 7 bases and J lost 0 bases.

V gene TRBV15 combines with J gene TRBJ1-3; unclear D gene. Germline CDR1 LNHNV, CDR2 YYDKDF (reference sequence). The CDR3 loop spans 17 amino acids. V was trimmed by 0 bases and J by 7 bases, leaving 19 bases between them. CDR3 coding DNA: TGTGCCACCAGCAGAGATCGAGCGGCTGTTAGTGGTAACACCATATATTTT. Amino acid sequence: CATSRDRAAVSGNTIYF.

V and J are TRBV2 and TRBJ2-1, with D perhaps matching TRBD2 (5 bases). The length of the CDR3 is 16 residues. Deletions cut 3 bases from V and 0 bases from J, with 12 bases between. Germline CDR1 SNHLY, CDR2 FYNNEI. CDR3 sequence: CASSDSGGRSYNEQFF. CDR3 nucleotides: TGTGCCAGCAGTGATTCTGGCGGGCGCTCCTACAATGAGCAGTTCTTC.

This rearrangement joins TRBV2 to TRBJ1-2, with 12 bases matching TRBD1. This CDR3 is 15 amino acids long. The germline V gene encodes CDR1 SNHLY and CDR2 FYNNEI. J gave up 3 bases and V 6 bases, and 5 bases lay outside the gene matches. This chain's CDR3 is CASRGQGARDYGYTF. The CDR3 nucleotides are TGTGCCAGCAGGGGACAGGGGGCGCGGGACTATGGCTACACCTTC.

The CDR3: CAWSRGSGSAAEQFF. The DNA of the CDR3 is TGTGCCTGGAGTCGAGGTAGCGGGAGCGCAGCAGAGCAGTTCTTC. The chain joins TRBV30 to TRBJ2-1; TRBD2 matches at 9 bases. Germline assignment: CDR1 GTSNPN and CDR2 SVGIG (reference sequence). After removal of 2 bases from V and 10 bases from J, the junction contained 12 bases not matched to a gene. CDR3 length: 15 residues.

This chain uses TRBV7-6 with TRBJ2-2; D remains ambiguous. Per the germline V gene, CDR1 is SGHVS and CDR2 is FNYEAQ. V was clipped by 8 bases and J by 4 bases, with 17 bases between them. This CDR3 region has 15 residues. CDR3 residues: CASAGRADGTGELFF. CDR3 bases: TGTGCCAGCGCCGGAAGGGCGGACGGCACCGGGGAGCTGTTTTTT.

J is TRBJ2-7 and V is TRBV28; 7 bases agree with TRBD1. The length of the CDR3 is 14 residues. The J segment lost 2 bases and the V segment lost 5 bases, leaving 6 bases of the junction unmatched. Looked up from germline, CDR1 is MDHEN and CDR2 is SYDVKM. CDR3 sequence (DNA): TGTGCCAGCAGTCCCGGGACAGAAACCTACGAGCAGTACTTC. Residues: CASSPGTETYEQYF.

V usage is TRBV19 and J usage is TRBJ1-4; 9 bases are a match to TRBD1. The germline V gene encodes CDR1 LNHDA and CDR2 SQIVND (reference sequence). CDR3 length: 15 amino acids. J was trimmed by 4 bases and V by 6 bases; bases with no gene match: 6. The CDR3 loop reads CASRGGQGINEKLFF. The CDR3 coding sequence is TGTGCCAGTAGGGGGGGACAGGGAATTAATGAAAAACTGTTTTTT.

The chain is built from TRBV6-6 and TRBJ1-2; tentative D call: TRBD1 (6 bases). Trimming shortened V by 2 bases and J by 7 bases, and 14 bases separated the two germline ends. The germline V gene encodes CDR1 MNHNY and CDR2 SVGAGI (reference sequence). This CDR3 region has 14 residues. CDR3 nucleotide sequence: TGTGCCAGCAGTTACGATCAGGGGCGAGTTGGCTACACCTTC. Translating gives CASSYDQGRVGYTF.

V and J are TRBV10-3 and TRBJ2-5, with 7 bases lining up with TRBD2. The CDR3 extends over 15 amino acids. Trimming removed 1 base from V and 4 bases from J; junction bases left unmatched: 6. Germline V gene sequence: CDR1 ENHRY, CDR2 SYGVKD. The DNA for the CDR3 is TGTGCCATCAGTGAGTTGGGGGGGGTCCGAGAGACCCAGTACTTC. Translation gives CAISELGGVRETQYF.

This clone was recorded a few times. This sequence joins TRBV28 and TRBJ1-5; possibly TRBD1 for D (5 bases). Looked up from germline, CDR1 is MDHEN and CDR2 is SYDVKM. CDR3 length: 15 amino acids. The V end was cut by 5 bases, the J end by 3 bases, with 14 bases between. CDR3 protein: CASSTRDGINQPQHF. CDR3 coding DNA: TGTGCCAGCAGTACCAGGGACGGGATCAATCAGCCCCAGCATTTT.

The V and J genes are TRBV14 and TRBJ2-7, with no clear D. The V end was cut by 0 bases, the J end by 4 bases, with 13 bases between. The CDR3 has 15 residues. Germline V gives CDR1 SGHDN, CDR2 FVKESK. The CDR3: CASSQEAGLGYEQYF. CDR3 bases: TGTGCCAGCAGCCAAGAGGCAGGCCTTGGATACGAGCAGTACTTC. Full variable domain (remainder filled in from reference TRBV14 and TRBJ2-7): EAGVTQFPSHSVIEKGQTVTLRCDPISGHDNLYWYRRVMGKEIKFLLHFVKESKQDESGMPNNRFLAERTGGTYSTLKVQPAELEDSGVYFCASSQEAGLGYEQYFGPGTRLTVT.